A selection of T cell receptor beta chains follows, all from one sample in a study of early T cells in non-severe SARS-CoV-2 infection. TCRdb analysed the 5' RACE reads with MiXCR anew, one entry per CDR3 protein. The table shows fewer than 40,000 distinct CDR3 sequences, with 5.2% occurring only once. Sequences were obtained from whole blood. Receptor source: an adult who was a healthcare worker with PCR-confirmed SARS-CoV-2 infection or an uninfected control (not recorded which). The CDR3 runs from the conserved cysteine through the conserved F or W. The order of the fields is J gene, clone size, D gene, V gene, CDR3 DNA, CDR3 protein. A D gene is named only where the DNA matches it firmly. Rows give clone size only sometimes, using once, few, many, or a class for an expanded clone.

j_gene: TRBJ2-1; abundance: .; d_gene: TRBD2; v_gene: TRBV6-4; CDR3nt: TGTGCCAGCAGTGACTCTAGCGGGAGGGATGAGCAGTTCTTC; CDR3aa: CASSDSSGRDEQFF
j_gene: TRBJ2-3; abundance: many; d_gene: .; v_gene: TRBV4-1; CDR3nt: TGCGCCAGCAGCCCAAGCGGAGGGGGCACAGATACGCAGTATTTT; CDR3aa: CASSPSGGGTDTQYF
j_gene: TRBJ1-4; abundance: many; d_gene: .; v_gene: TRBV18; CDR3nt: TGTGCCAGCTCAGCCGTCCCGGTTGTCGGTGAAAAACTGTTTTTT; CDR3aa: CASSAVPVVGEKLFF
j_gene: TRBJ1-4; abundance: few; d_gene: TRBD1; v_gene: TRBV5-1; CDR3nt: TGCGCCAGCAGCGGCGGACAGGGGGAGGAAAAACTGTTTTTT; CDR3aa: CASSGGQGEEKLFF
j_gene: TRBJ1-6; abundance: many; d_gene: .; v_gene: TRBV12-3/TRBV12-4; CDR3nt: TGTGCCAGCAGTCTCAATACGGGACCAAATTCACCCCTCCACTTT; CDR3aa: CASSLNTGPNSPLHF
j_gene: TRBJ2-4; abundance: many; d_gene: .; v_gene: TRBV6-2/TRBV6-3; CDR3nt: TGTGCCAGCACCGACTATAGGCTTCAGTACTTC; CDR3aa: CASTDYRLQYF
j_gene: TRBJ2-3; abundance: many; d_gene: .; v_gene: TRBV7-4; CDR3nt: TGTGCCAGAAGCCCTAGGCCAGATACGCAGTATTTT; CDR3aa: CARSPRPDTQYF
j_gene: TRBJ1-2; abundance: medium-sized; d_gene: .; v_gene: TRBV3-1; CDR3nt: TGTGCCAGCAGCCAAGGCCCGGAACGCTACACCTTC; CDR3aa: CASSQGPERYTF
j_gene: TRBJ1-5; abundance: medium-sized; d_gene: .; v_gene: TRBV19; CDR3nt: TGTGCCACCACCGATAGCAATCAGCCCCAGCATTTT; CDR3aa: CATTDSNQPQHF
j_gene: TRBJ2-1; abundance: few; d_gene: .; v_gene: TRBV12-3/TRBV12-4; CDR3nt: TGTGCCAGCAGCCCAGGGTTATCGGCCACTGAGCAGTTCTTC; CDR3aa: CASSPGLSATEQFF
j_gene: TRBJ2-5; abundance: many; d_gene: TRBD2; v_gene: TRBV5-1; CDR3nt: TGCGCCAGCACCCGGACTAGCGCTGCTTGGGGAGAGACCCAGTACTTC; CDR3aa: CASTRTSAAWGETQYF
j_gene: TRBJ1-2; abundance: .; d_gene: TRBD1; v_gene: TRBV6-2/TRBV6-3; CDR3nt: TGTGCCAGCAACCCGGACAGGCACCTTGGCTACACCTTC; CDR3aa: CASNPDRHLGYTF
j_gene: TRBJ1-1; abundance: few; d_gene: .; v_gene: TRBV3-1; CDR3nt: TGTGCCAGCAGCCAAGGGCGGGTTGGAGCTTTCTTT; CDR3aa: CASSQGRVGAFF
j_gene: TRBJ2-5; abundance: .; d_gene: .; v_gene: TRBV27; CDR3nt: TGTGCCAGCAGTCAGGACACCTTGGCCCAAGAGACCCAGTACTTC; CDR3aa: CASSQDTLAQETQYF
j_gene: TRBJ1-6; abundance: many; d_gene: .; v_gene: TRBV6-6; CDR3nt: TGTGCCAGCAGCGACAGGAATTCACCCCTCCACTTT; CDR3aa: CASSDRNSPLHF
j_gene: TRBJ1-3; abundance: .; d_gene: TRBD1; v_gene: TRBV6-2/TRBV6-3; CDR3nt: TGTGCCAGCATCAACGGACAGGCCTCTGGAAACACCATATATTTT; CDR3aa: CASINGQASGNTIYF
j_gene: TRBJ1-3; abundance: .; d_gene: .; v_gene: TRBV11-2; CDR3nt: TGTGCCAGCAGCTTGGCTACATCGTACGCAAACACCATATATTTT; CDR3aa: CASSLATSYANTIYF
j_gene: TRBJ1-2; abundance: many; d_gene: .; v_gene: TRBV28; CDR3nt: TGTGCCAGCAGTTTATCCAACCTTGTGCACGGTGGCTACACCTTC; CDR3aa: CASSLSNLVHGGYTF
j_gene: TRBJ2-1; abundance: .; d_gene: .; v_gene: TRBV7-6; CDR3nt: TGTGCCAGCAGCTTTATCCAGGGGAGCTCCTACAATGAGCAGTTCTTC; CDR3aa: CASSFIQGSSYNEQFF
j_gene: TRBJ1-4; abundance: few; d_gene: .; v_gene: TRBV20-1; CDR3nt: TGCAGTGCCATGATCCCAACTAATGAAAAACTGTTTTTT; CDR3aa: CSAMIPTNEKLFF